These 14 T cell receptor beta chains were sequenced from one sample in a study of T cell repertoires in cytomegalovirus infection. Antigen specificity for these receptors is unknown. TCRdb reprocessed the reads with MiXCR, giving one entry per CDR3 protein. In the table there are about 110,000 distinct CDR3 sequences, around 45% of which are singletons. The specimen was CD8+ T cells from cultured PBMCs, collected from culture after CMV antigen stimulation. These receptors came from a human donor in good health (CMV status not recorded). Some clones in this sample may be carry-over from other donors' samples.

The V gene is TRBV29-1, the J gene TRBJ2-7; unclear D gene. Germline assignment: CDR1 SQVTM and CDR2 ANQGSEA. This CDR3 has 12 amino acids. The V gene lost 1 base and the J gene lost 3 bases, with 7 bases spanning the gap. In DNA form, the CDR3 reads TGCAGCGTTGAAGTATCAGGCTACGAGCAGTACTTC. Its translation: CSVEVSGYEQYF.

The V call is TRBV7-7, the J call TRBJ2-7, with TRBD1 as a possible D gene (5 bases). CDR1 SSHAT and CDR2 FNYEAQ come from the germline V gene (reference sequence). V gave up 4 bases and J gave up 3 bases, with 10 bases separating them. CDR3 length equals 13 residues. In nucleotides, the CDR3 is TGTGCCAGCAGCTCAGGGCAGTTCTACGAGCAGTACTTC. Protein: CASSSGQFYEQYF.

This chain links TRBV4-1 with TRBJ1-1; 9 bases are a match to TRBD1. Germline V gene data show CDR1 as MGHRA and CDR2 as YSYEKL. CDR3 length equals 15 residues. J was trimmed by 5 bases and V by 8 bases; bases with no gene match: 12. The CDR3 region has the DNA TGCGCCAGCTATAGCCTAGGGACAGGGAGAACTGAAGCTTTCTTT. Protein sequence: CASYSLGTGRTEAFF.

The genes are TRBV6-1 and TRBJ2-1; no firm D call. The V end was cut by 5 bases, the J end by 0 bases, with 14 bases between. Germline V gene lookup returns CDR1 MNHNS and CDR2 SASEGT. CDR3 length: 16 residues. CDR3 in amino acids: CASSFDAQSSYNEQFF. The CDR3 DNA follows: TGTGCCAGCAGTTTTGATGCCCAGAGCTCCTACAATGAGCAGTTCTTC.

This clonotype showed up just a few times. The chain carries TRBV7-9 and TRBJ1-2; 7 bases align to TRBD1. The CDR3 is 13 amino acids. V shed 6 bases, J shed 2 bases, and the junction held 3 bases outside the gene matches. From germline, CDR1 is SEHNR and CDR2 FQNEAQ (reference sequence). CDR3 loop: CASSPTGNYGYTF. The CDR3 DNA sequence: TGTGCCAGCAGTCCGACAGGGAACTATGGCTACACCTTC.

Worth noting for this clonotype: At one end, the junction sequence differs from germline, possibly due to a read error. The chain recombines TRBV11-2 with TRBJ2-7; TRBD1 matches 10 bases. CDR1 SGHAT and CDR2 FQNNGV come from the germline V gene. The length of the CDR3 is 12 residues. CDR3 residues: CASSWRGTGVLF. The CDR3 coding sequence is TGTGCCAGCAGCTGGAGGGGGACAGGGGTCCTCTTC.

V and J are TRBV11-2 and TRBJ2-4; tentatively, D is TRBD1 (5 bases). Germline V gene lookup returns CDR1 SGHAT and CDR2 FQNNGV. The CDR3 loop spans 13 amino acids. V was pared by 3 bases and J by 5 bases, with 8 bases between. The DNA for the CDR3 is TGTGCCAGCAGCTTCCCGACAGAAAACATTCAGTACTTC. Its protein is CASSFPTENIQYF.

The table lists this clonotype with a few counts. The chain employs TRBV2 and TRBJ2-5; TRBD2 is a possible D gene (5 bases). CDR1 and CDR2 (germline): SNHLY, FYNNEI. CDR3 length: 15 residues. Trimming took 8 bases from V and 2 from J, leaving 18 bases between them. Here the CDR3 DNA reads TGTGCCAGCCGCTCGGCAAGCGGCTGGCAAGAGACCCAGTACTTC. Protein product: CASRSASGWQETQYF.

This clonotype has at least ten counts. The chain employs TRBV7-9 and TRBJ2-1, with 7 bases lining up with TRBD2. V trimming: 5 bases; J trimming: 0 bases; junction bases outside the gene matches: 7. Germline V gene data show CDR1 as SEHNR and CDR2 as FQNEAQ (reference sequence). CDR3 length equals 16 residues. For the CDR3, the DNA is TGTGCCAGCAGCCCCCAGACTAGCTCCTCCTACAATGAGCAGTTCTTC. This gives the protein CASSPQTSSSYNEQFF.

This clonotype came up many times. V gene TRBV6-5 combines with J gene TRBJ2-1; D gene unclear. The CDR3 extends over 15 amino acids. The V end was cut by 4 bases, the J end by 0 bases, with 10 bases between. CDR1 and CDR2 (germline): MNHEY, SVGAGI. The CDR3 coding sequence is TGTGCCAGCAGTTCGACATCAGACTCCTACAATGAGCAGTTCTTC. As protein: CASSSTSDSYNEQFF.

The J gene is TRBJ2-1, the V gene TRBV4-1; 7 nucleotides agree with TRBD2. The CDR3 has 15 amino acids. Germline CDR1 reads MGHRA; CDR2 reads YSYEKL. V shed 5 bases, J shed 2 bases, and the junction held 6 bases outside the gene matches. The CDR3 here is CASSSSAGAYNEQFF. DNA for the CDR3: TGCGCCAGCAGCTCATCGGCGGGGGCCTACAATGAGCAGTTCTTC.

V is TRBV10-3 and J is TRBJ2-5; TRBD1 matches 7 bases. The germline V gene encodes CDR1 ENHRY and CDR2 SYGVKD. J was trimmed by 0 bases and V by 8 bases; bases with no gene match: 3. The length of the CDR3 is 13 residues. The CDR3 region has the DNA TGTGCCATCGGGGGACAGAACCAAGAGACCCAGTACTTC. It encodes CAIGGQNQETQYF.

This clonotype appeared a few times. The rearrangement links TRBV7-9 to TRBJ2-7; D possibly matches TRBD1 or TRBD2 (5 bases each). Germline V gene data show CDR1 as SEHNR and CDR2 as FQNEAQ (reference sequence). The V end lost 3 bases, the J end lost 2 bases, and 20 bases lay between the germline ends. This CDR3 is built from 17 residues. The CDR3 loop reads CASSFSRSGTETYEQYF. The CDR3, as DNA: TGTGCCAGCAGCTTCTCCCGCTCCGGGACCGAAACCTACGAGCAGTACTTC. Full variable domain (missing parts from reference TRBV7-9 and TRBJ2-7): DTGVSQNPRHKITKRGQNVTFRCDPISEHNRLYWYRQTLGQGPEFLTYFQNEAQLEKSRLLSDRFSAERPKGSFSTLEIQRTEQGDSAMYLCASSFSRSGTETYEQYFGPGTRLTVT.

This chain uses TRBV27 with TRBJ2-7; D is unclear. The germline gives CDR1 MNHEY, CDR2 SMNVEV (reference sequence). V shed 8 bases and J shed 1 base, with 12 bases lying between them. This CDR3 region has 13 residues. The CDR3 bases are TGTGCCAGCGGAAGATCGGTTTCCTACGAGCAGTACTTC. It specifies CASGRSVSYEQYF.